Listed here are 26 T cell receptor beta chains from one sample, sequenced in a study of blood T cell repertoires in COVID-19. Some clones are missing from TCRdb's copy, which holds only in-frame ones; the method was immunoSEQ multiplex PCR. The sample lists approximately 170,000 clones; over 80% were seen once. Sequences were obtained from peripheral blood. Receptors were obtained from a woman older than 75 with COVID-19, enrolled during active disease.

The chain has TRBV5-5 and TRBJ2-7; TRBD2 is a possible D gene (5 bases). Trimming stripped 4 bases from V and 2 bases from J, with 10 bases between. Germline assignment: CDR1 SGHKS and CDR2 YYEKEE (reference sequence). The CDR3 consists of 13 residues. Here the CDR3 reads CASSLDGAYEQYF. The DNA for the CDR3 is TGTGCCAGCAGCCTGGACGGGGCCTACGAGCAGTACTTC.

J is TRBJ1-1 and V is TRBV7-9; tentatively, D is TRBD1 (5 bases). The germline V gene has CDR1 SEHNR and CDR2 FQNEAQ (reference sequence). The CDR3 runs to 13 residues. V lost 3 bases, J lost 4 bases, and 9 bases lay in between. This chain's CDR3 is CASSLTEVTEAFF. The CDR3 bases are TGTGCCAGCAGCTTGACAGAGGTCACTGAAGCTTTCTTT.

This chain links TRBV6-1 with TRBJ2-7, with 7 nucleotides matching TRBD1. The ends lost 0 bases at V and 2 bases at J; junction bases unmatched: 1. This CDR3 has 14 residues. Germline V gene lookup returns CDR1 MNHNS and CDR2 SASEGT. This CDR3 is CASSEAGTAYEQYF. As DNA, the CDR3 is TGTGCCAGCAGTGAAGCAGGGACAGCCTACGAGCAGTACTTC.

The chain links TRBV2 to TRBJ2-7; D possibly corresponds to TRBD1 (6 bases). Trimming shortened V by 2 bases and J by 9 bases, and 14 bases separated the two germline ends. From germline, CDR1 is SNHLY and CDR2 FYNNEI. This CDR3 spans 13 amino acids. Here the CDR3 reads CASSEYTGLGQYF. The CDR3 bases are TGTGCCAGCAGTGAATACACAGGGTTGGGGCAGTACTTC.

The rearrangement uses TRBV6-5 and TRBJ1-4; no firm D call. This CDR3 contains 13 residues. Per germline, CDR1 MNHEY and CDR2 SVGAGI. V gave up 11 bases and J gave up 2 bases, with 12 bases separating them. The CDR3 loop reads CAARGRTNEKLFF. The CDR3 DNA sequence: TGTGCCGCCAGAGGGCGGACTAATGAAAAACTGTTTTTT.

The genes are TRBV2 and TRBJ1-3; TRBD1 is a possible D gene (5 bases). Germline lookup yields CDR1 SNHLY and CDR2 FYNNEI. The length of the CDR3 is 15 residues. Trimming removed 3 bases from V and 2 bases from J, with 11 bases in between. DNA of the CDR3: TGTGCCAGCAGTGATGGGTCAGGGCCTGGAAACACCATATATTTT. Protein product: CASSDGSGPGNTIYF.

The rearrangement uses TRBV9 and TRBJ1-2; a weak D match, TRBD1 (6 bases). This CDR3 has 15 amino acids. The germline V and J ends were trimmed by 4 bases and 0 bases, with 13 bases remaining between them. CDR1 and CDR2 (germline): SGDLS, YYNGEE. The CDR3, as DNA: TGTGCCAGCAGCCCCCGGACAGAACCTAACTATGGCTACACCTTC. This translates into CASSPRTEPNYGYTF. The full variable domain, with the rest looked up from reference TRBV9 and TRBJ1-2, is DSGVTQTPKHLITATGQRVTLRCSPRSGDLSVYWYQQSLDQGLQFLIQYYNGEERAKGNILERFSAQQFPDLHSELNLSSLELGDSALYFCASSPRTEPNYGYTFGSGTRLTVV.

This clone has only one observation. CDR3 nucleotide sequence: TGTGCCAGCAGTCCACGGGACAGGGGAACAGATACGCAGTATTTT. Protein sequence: CASSPRDRGTDTQYF. The chain joins TRBV6-5 to TRBJ2-3, with 10 bases identical to TRBD1. This CDR3 is 15 amino acids long. V shed 5 bases and J 3 bases; nucleotides not matched to a gene: 5. Germline lookup yields CDR1 MNHEY and CDR2 SVGAGI.

V is TRBV10-3 and J is TRBJ2-7; no firm D call. Trimming stripped 6 bases from V and 2 bases from J, with 11 bases between. The CDR3 has 13 amino acids. Per germline, CDR1 ENHRY and CDR2 SYGVKD. CDR3 sequence reads: CAIRPSETYEQYF. The CDR3 DNA sequence: TGTGCCATCAGACCCAGTGAAACCTACGAGCAGTACTTC.

This clone was detected once. One junction end does not reproduce the germline sequence, and a read error may be involved. This chain links TRBV7-7 with TRBJ2-5; 12 nucleotides align to TRBD2. CDR1 and CDR2 from the germline V gene are SSHAT and FNYEAQ (reference sequence). The CDR3 spans 15 residues. The CDR3 DNA is TGTGCTAGCAGCTTAACACCGACTAGCGGGGGACACCAGTACTTC. Its protein is CASSLTPTSGGHQYF.

The rearrangement joins TRBV5-1 to TRBJ1-1, with 7 bases identical to TRBD1. The CDR3 covers 13 residues. J lost 4 bases, V lost 7 bases, and 7 bases had no gene match. CDR1 SGHRS and CDR2 YFSETQ come from the germline V gene. The CDR3 spells CASGQEGTTEAFF. CDR3 DNA: TGCGCCAGCGGACAGGAAGGGACCACTGAAGCTTTCTTT.

J is TRBJ1-1 and V is TRBV11-2; D perhaps matches TRBD1 (5 bases). Per the germline V gene, CDR1 is SGHAT and CDR2 is FQNNGV. The ends were cut back, 1 base at V and 6 bases at J, with 12 bases in the middle. The CDR3 consists of 14 residues. The CDR3 loop is CASSLAQGRAEAFF. As DNA, the CDR3 is TGTGCCAGCAGCTTAGCCCAGGGTCGGGCTGAAGCTTTCTTT.

The V call is TRBV5-6, the J call TRBJ1-2; a possible D gene is TRBD1 (5 bases). The CDR3 totals 14 residues. Trimming took 4 bases from V and 5 from J, leaving 15 bases between them. Germline CDR1 is SGHDT and CDR2 is YYEEEE. DNA of the CDR3: TGTGCCAGCAGCCCGGAACCGGGGGGGTATGGCTACACCTTC. Its protein product is CASSPEPGGYGYTF.

V gene TRBV3-1 (or the pseudogene TRBV3-2) combines with J gene TRBJ2-1; 9 nucleotides line up with TRBD2. The V gene end was trimmed by 3 bases and the J gene end by 9 bases; junction bases not matched to a gene: 12. CDR1 and CDR2 from the germline V gene are LGHDT and YNNKEL (reference sequence). This CDR3 is 16 amino acids long. In nucleotides, the CDR3 is TGTGCCAGCAGCCAGGGTAGCGGGAGCACCCGGGGTGAGCAGTTCTTC. This sequence encodes CASSQGSGSTRGEQFF.

This clone was picked up a small number of times. The chain has TRBV6-5 and TRBJ2-3, with TRBD2 identical over 10 bases. The J segment lost 5 bases and the V segment lost 2 bases, leaving 7 bases of the junction unmatched. The germline V gene has CDR1 MNHEY and CDR2 SVGAGI. The CDR3 is 16 residues long. The chain's CDR3 is CASSYEPSGRLDTQYF. The DNA for the CDR3 is TGTGCCAGCAGTTACGAGCCTAGCGGGAGATTAGATACGCAGTATTTT.

This clone appeared once. CDR3 loop: CASSPEGGQGRTQYF. Written as DNA, the CDR3 is TGTGCCAGCAGCCCAGAGGGCGGACAGGGGAGGACCCAGTACTTC. This chain uses TRBV7-2 with TRBJ2-5; 9 nucleotides agree with TRBD1. CDR3 length equals 15 residues. The germline gives CDR1 SGHTA, CDR2 FQGNSA. V shed 5 bases and J 7 bases; nucleotides not matched to a gene: 11. The complete variable domain, with remaining parts taken from reference TRBV7-2 and TRBJ2-5, reads GAGVSQSPSNKVTEKGKDVELRCDPISGHTALYWYRQSLGQGLEFLIYFQGNSAPDKSGLPSDRFSAERTGGSVSTLTIQRTQQEDSAVYLCASSPEGGQGRTQYFGPGTRLLVL.

The V and J genes are TRBV29-1 and TRBJ1-2; possible D gene TRBD1, 5 bases. V shed 8 bases and J shed 1 base, with 8 bases lying between them. The CDR3 has 11 amino acids. CDR1 is SQVTM, CDR2 ANQGSEA, per germline. The CDR3 here is CSTGHNYGYTF. DNA of the CDR3: TGCAGCACCGGACATAACTATGGCTACACCTTC.

The gene calls are TRBV20-1 and TRBJ2-1, with TRBD2 identical over 9 bases. This CDR3 has 18 residues. Germline V gives CDR1 DFQATT, CDR2 SNEGSKA (reference sequence). V shed 3 bases, J shed 3 bases, and the junction held 15 bases outside the gene matches. The CDR3 reads CSASGFSGSPRIYNEQFF. CDR3 coding DNA: TGCAGTGCTAGTGGGTTTAGCGGGAGTCCTCGAATCTACAATGAGCAGTTCTTC.

CDR3 DNA: TGTGCCAGCAGCTGGGGACAGGGGGGGAACTATGGCTACACCTTC. As protein: CASSWGQGGNYGYTF. The chain employs TRBV5-6 and TRBJ1-2; TRBD1 matches 11 bases. The CDR3 covers 15 residues. Per germline, CDR1 SGHDT and CDR2 YYEEEE. The J segment lost 2 bases and the V segment lost 3 bases, leaving 3 bases of the junction unmatched.

The V gene is TRBV11-1, the J gene TRBJ2-7; D is undetermined. V was clipped by 10 bases and J by 7 bases, with 14 bases between them. The germline V gene encodes CDR1 SGHAT and CDR2 FQDESV (reference sequence). The CDR3 extends over 11 amino acids. CDR3 sequence: CANEACYEQYF. DNA of the CDR3: TGTGCCAACGAGGCTTGTTATGAGCAGTACTTC.

In its sample, this clone was seen a few times. The chain is built from TRBV7-8 and TRBJ2-7, with unresolved D. CDR1 is SGHVS, CDR2 FQNEAQ, per germline. Trimming took 1 base from V and 2 from J, leaving 12 bases between them. The CDR3 extends over 15 amino acids. The CDR3 DNA reads TGTGCCAGCAGCTTAGGTGGCACTACTACCTACGAGCAGTACTTC. Its translation is CASSLGGTTTYEQYF.

This sequence joins TRBV11-2 and TRBJ2-3; D unclear. Trimming took 3 bases from V and 6 from J, leaving 10 bases between them. This CDR3 has 13 amino acids. Germline V gene lookup returns CDR1 SGHAT and CDR2 FQNNGV. The CDR3 is CASSLTSRDTQYF. The CDR3 coding sequence is TGTGCCAGCAGCTTGACCTCGAGGGATACGCAGTATTTT.

The chain has TRBV14 and TRBJ1-1; possibly TRBD1 for D (5 bases). CDR3 length: 14 amino acids. The ends were cut back, 5 bases at V and 5 bases at J, with 15 bases in the middle. Germline V gene lookup returns CDR1 SGHDN and CDR2 FVKESK. CDR3 sequence reads: CASSNQRGRTEAFF. CDR3 in DNA: TGTGCCAGCAGCAACCAGCGGGGCCGGACTGAAGCTTTCTTT.

The table lists this clone with a count of one. V and J are TRBV12-3 or TRBV12-4 and TRBJ2-4, with 11 bases that match TRBD2. CDR3 length: 13 amino acids. With V trimmed by 6 bases and J by 7 bases, 2 bases remained unmatched. The CDR3 nucleotides read TGTGCCAGCAGCACTAGCGGGGGTAACATTCAGTACTTC. Residues: CASSTSGGNIQYF.

The chain links TRBV12-3 or TRBV12-4 to TRBJ2-7; D not resolved. Trimming removed 3 bases from V and 3 bases from J, with 6 bases in between. This CDR3 spans 12 amino acids. The CDR3 DNA reads as TGTGCCAGCAGTTTCCGGAGCTACGAGCAGTACTTC. It encodes CASSFRSYEQYF.

The chain has TRBV7-8 and TRBJ1-1; a weak D match, TRBD1 (6 bases). Between the trimmed V and J ends, which lost 1 base and 5 bases, there was a span of 8 bases. The CDR3 has 13 residues. From germline, CDR1 is SGHVS and CDR2 FQNEAQ. CDR3 in amino acids: CASSLGGRTEAFF. As DNA, the CDR3 is TGTGCCAGCAGCTTAGGGGGGCGGACTGAAGCTTTCTTT.